The sequence of this T cell receptor beta chain was determined in a study of cytomegalovirus exposure and HLA in healthy donors. Study observations and caveats: Per a later analysis, HLA-associated TCR beta chains showed more clonal expansion than other, equally common TCR beta chains.

The CDR3 consists of 12 residues. CDR1 is SGHNT and CDR2 is YYREEE in the germline V gene (reference sequence). V was clipped by 2 bases and J by 5 bases, with 5 bases between them. Primers included in the PCR were 60 Vbeta and 13 Jbeta primers. Some clones are missing from TCRdb's copy, which holds only in-frame ones; the method was immunoSEQ multiplex PCR. The sample lists about 140,000 clones; just under 90% were seen once. With regard to this clone: Its matching antigen is unknown.

This chain connects TRBV5-4 to TRBJ2-1, with D maybe TRBD1 (5 bases). The clonotype comes from a woman in her twenties or thirties in good health and CMV-seronegative. Sequenced input: PBMCs. The chain's CDR3 is CASSLGDNEQFF. DNA for the CDR3: TGTGCCAGCAGCTTAGGGGACAATGAGCAGTTCTTC.